The following is a T cell receptor (beta chain) sequence with its context. Its cognate antigen has yet to be identified. No base quality values were provided; no much bigger clone lies one nucleotide off. Additional DNA sequences in this sample encode the identical CDR3. The data are from a study of blood T cell repertoires in COVID-19 (dated by TCRdb to the early 2020s). A note on the overall study: The collaborator samples originated in the United States, Italy and Spain and spanned the acute and convalescent phases of COVID-19. The repertoires were released in a freely available public database intended as a resource for research on the immune response to SARS-CoV-2. HLA class I and class II types, where available, came from metadata supplied by the sample provider rather than from assay-based typing. Subjects who had been exposed to COVID-19, were actively infected with it, or had recovered from it provided the deeply sampled blood TCRbeta repertoires that made up the dataset. Samples came from the ongoing ImmuneRACE study (first 160 participants) plus 1,254 subjects from 6 global collaborators. The sample metadata nearly always contained a de-identified subject ID, COVID-19 status, age in years and sex. The prospective study material was composed of cDNA or gDNA derived from T cells, B-cell-depleted T cells, or PBMCs. Overall study outcomes, separate from this receptor: The quantity of clinical and demographic metadata differed by source and by participant and was supplied without curation.

TCRbeta CDR3 regions were amplified from genomic DNA by means of the immunoSEQ Assay, a bias-controlled multiplex PCR. From the authors' description of their analysis: Within the assay, amplification of reference gene primers was used to estimate how many nucleated cells each sample contained. To quantify the absolute abundance of each unique TCRbeta CDR3 rearrangement, sequence reads were collapsed and filtered. Productive Simpson clonality was computed per sample as the square root of Simpson's diversity index over productive rearrangements. TCRdb took this table from immuneACCESS and kept in-frame rearrangements with V and J called. Such tables lack part of the clones; where checked against another copy, unresolved V genes explain under half of the gap, and the rest is unexplained. V, J and clone size derive from that table, while D and trimming were established from the DNA sequence. Here the sample has 280,000 or so clones; 83% occur a single time. The ten largest account for 8% to 9.5% of the sample.

Another Seattle source contributed samples from volunteer blood donors who had recovered from COVID-19. Whole blood was collected in K2EDTA tubes by collaborating institutions according to the institutions' own protocols. For TCRbeta analysis, collaborators shipped samples in one of three forms: frozen whole blood, isolated PBMCs, or DNA extracted from either of those sample types. The sample consisted of peripheral blood. This TCR derives from a woman in her forties or fifties who had recovered from COVID-19.

This receptor carries the CDR3 CASSYSSGGAWETQYF. The nucleotides read TGTGCCAGCAGTTACTCGAGCGGGGGGGCTTGGGAGACCCAGTACTTC. This receptor chain uses TRBV6-5 and TRBJ2-5, and TRBD2 aligns with 10 junction nucleotides. CDR1 and CDR2 are drawn from the germline V gene: MNHEY, SVGAGI. At the junction V is shortened by 0 bases and J by 5 bases; bases outside the gene matches: 6. From cysteine to phenylalanine, the CDR3 is 16 amino acids long. Kept here is only the CDR3 DNA, which spans 48 bases and is read in frame from base 1.